This T cell receptor (beta chain) was captured in a study of OX40 agonist ivuxolimab in advanced cancers. Study as a whole: Patients received ivuxolimab, an agonistic anti-OX40 (CD134) antibody. One hepatocellular carcinoma and two cutaneous melanoma patients partially responded. Study results and limitations: In general, CD8+ T cells held more expanded clones than CD4+ did, on average.

Note on this clone: Its antigen is unidentified.

The CDR3 is 15 residues long. With 6 bases clipped from V and 8 bases from J, the junction kept 14 bases outside the gene matches. Per the germline V gene, CDR1 is LNHDA and CDR2 is SQIVND (reference sequence). Repertoires were generated with immunoSEQ multiplex PCR, while TCRdb's copy carries only in-frame clones and drops some. The table lists over 15,000 clones, roughly four fifths of them singletons, with more than 3.5% in the top ten. The rearrangement joins TRBV19 to TRBJ1-2, with TRBD1 identical over 8 bases. The sample was CD4+ or CD8+ T cells sorted from blood, taken in a trial of the OX40 agonist ivuxolimab. This receptor was taken from an adult with an advanced solid tumor such as melanoma, head and neck, liver or kidney cancer. The CDR3 nucleotides read TGTGCCAGTAGCCGAACCGGGGACAGGTCCCTCGGCTACACCTTC. Amino acids: CASSRTGDRSLGYTF.